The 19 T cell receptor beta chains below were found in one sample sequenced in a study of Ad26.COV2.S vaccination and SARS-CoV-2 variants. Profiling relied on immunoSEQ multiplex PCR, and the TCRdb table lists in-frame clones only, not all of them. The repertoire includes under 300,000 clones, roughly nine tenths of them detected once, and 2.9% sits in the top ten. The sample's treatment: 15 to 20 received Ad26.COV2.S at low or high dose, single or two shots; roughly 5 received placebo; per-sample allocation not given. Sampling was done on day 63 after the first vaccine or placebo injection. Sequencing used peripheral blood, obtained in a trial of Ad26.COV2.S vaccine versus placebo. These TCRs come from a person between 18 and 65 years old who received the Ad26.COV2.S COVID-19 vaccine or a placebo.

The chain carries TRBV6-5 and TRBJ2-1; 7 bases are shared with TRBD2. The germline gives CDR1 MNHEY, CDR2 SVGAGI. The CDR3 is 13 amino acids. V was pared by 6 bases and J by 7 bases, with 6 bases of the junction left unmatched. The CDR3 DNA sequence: TGTGCCAGCAGACGCGTGGGGGGGAATGAGCAGTTCTTC. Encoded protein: CASRRVGGNEQFF.

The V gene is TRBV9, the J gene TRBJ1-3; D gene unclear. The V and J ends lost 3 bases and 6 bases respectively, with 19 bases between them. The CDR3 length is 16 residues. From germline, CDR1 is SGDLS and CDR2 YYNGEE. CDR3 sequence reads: CASSGLLGQEENTIYF. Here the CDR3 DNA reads TGTGCCAGCAGCGGCCTTCTTGGGCAGGAGGAAAACACCATATATTTT.

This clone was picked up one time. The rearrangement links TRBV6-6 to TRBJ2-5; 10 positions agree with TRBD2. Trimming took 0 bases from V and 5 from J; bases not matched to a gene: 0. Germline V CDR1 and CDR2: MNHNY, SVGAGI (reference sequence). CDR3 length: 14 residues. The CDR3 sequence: CASSYSSGGETQYF. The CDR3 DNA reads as TGTGCCAGCAGTTACTCTAGCGGGGGGGAGACCCAGTACTTC.

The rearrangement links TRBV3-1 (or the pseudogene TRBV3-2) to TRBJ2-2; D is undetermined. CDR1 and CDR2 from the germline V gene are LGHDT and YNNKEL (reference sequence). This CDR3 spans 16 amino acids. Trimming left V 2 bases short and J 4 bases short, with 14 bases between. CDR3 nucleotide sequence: TGTGCCAGCAGCCAATTGTCGGCCAGAGGCACCGGGGAGCTGTTTTTT. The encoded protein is CASSQLSARGTGELFF.

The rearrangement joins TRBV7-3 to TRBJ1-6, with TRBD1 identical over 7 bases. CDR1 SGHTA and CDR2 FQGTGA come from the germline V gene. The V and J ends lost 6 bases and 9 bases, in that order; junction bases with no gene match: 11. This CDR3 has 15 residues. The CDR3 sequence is CASSLNRGRSSPLHF. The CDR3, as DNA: TGTGCCAGCAGTCTCAACAGGGGAAGGAGTTCACCCCTCCACTTT.

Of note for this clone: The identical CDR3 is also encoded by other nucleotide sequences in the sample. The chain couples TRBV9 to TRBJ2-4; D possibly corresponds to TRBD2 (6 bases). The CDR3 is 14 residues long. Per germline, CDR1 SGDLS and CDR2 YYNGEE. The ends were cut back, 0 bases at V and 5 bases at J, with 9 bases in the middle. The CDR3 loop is CASSVGGVENIQYF. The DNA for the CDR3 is TGTGCCAGCAGCGTAGGGGGGGTTGAAAACATTCAGTACTTC.

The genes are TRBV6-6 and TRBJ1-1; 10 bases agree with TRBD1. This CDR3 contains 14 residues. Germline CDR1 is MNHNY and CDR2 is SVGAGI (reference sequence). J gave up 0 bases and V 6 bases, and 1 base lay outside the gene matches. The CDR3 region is CASRGQGMNTEAFF. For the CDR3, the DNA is TGTGCCAGCAGGGGACAGGGGATGAACACTGAAGCTTTCTTT.

The CDR3 DNA reads TGTGCCAGCAGCCCGGGGGGGCGGGGGCGAAATCAGCCCCAGCATTTT. Translated: CASSPGGRGRNQPQHF. The chain links TRBV16 to TRBJ1-5, with D possibly being TRBD1 (6 bases). There are 16 residues in the CDR3. CDR1 KGHSY and CDR2 FQNENV come from the germline V gene. The ends were cut back, 4 bases at V and 4 bases at J, with 17 bases in the middle.

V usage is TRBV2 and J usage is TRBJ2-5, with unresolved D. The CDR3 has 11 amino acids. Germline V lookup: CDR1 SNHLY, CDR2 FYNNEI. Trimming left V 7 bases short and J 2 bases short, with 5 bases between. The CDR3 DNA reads TGTGCCAGCACTCAACAAGAGACCCAGTACTTC. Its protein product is CASTQQETQYF. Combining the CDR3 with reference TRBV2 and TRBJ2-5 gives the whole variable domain EPEVTQTPSHQVTQMGQEVILRCVPISNHLYFYWYRQILGQKVEFLVSFYNNEISEKSEIFDDQFSVERPDGSNFTLKIRSTKLEDSAMYFCASTQQETQYFGPGTRLLVL.

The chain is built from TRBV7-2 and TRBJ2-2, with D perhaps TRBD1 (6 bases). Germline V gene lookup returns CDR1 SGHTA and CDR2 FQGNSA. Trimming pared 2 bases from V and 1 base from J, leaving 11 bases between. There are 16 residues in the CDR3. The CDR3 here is CASSLQGLRNTGELFF. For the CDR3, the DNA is TGTGCCAGCAGCTTACAGGGGCTAAGGAACACCGGGGAGCTGTTTTTT. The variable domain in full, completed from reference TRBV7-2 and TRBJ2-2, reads GAGVSQSPSNKVTEKGKDVELRCDPISGHTALYWYRQSLGQGLEFLIYFQGNSAPDKSGLPSDRFSAERTGGSVSTLTIQRTQQEDSAVYLCASSLQGLRNTGELFFGEGSRLTVL.

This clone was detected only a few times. The CDR3 reads CASSFDGTSSYEQYV. For the CDR3, the DNA is TGTGCCAGCAGCTTCGACGGTACTAGCTCCTACGAGCAGTACGTC. This sequence joins TRBV5-6 and TRBJ2-7; possible D gene TRBD2, 5 bases. The length of the CDR3 is 15 residues. The germline V gene has CDR1 SGHDT and CDR2 YYEEEE. Trimming left V 2 bases short and J 0 bases short, with 12 bases between.

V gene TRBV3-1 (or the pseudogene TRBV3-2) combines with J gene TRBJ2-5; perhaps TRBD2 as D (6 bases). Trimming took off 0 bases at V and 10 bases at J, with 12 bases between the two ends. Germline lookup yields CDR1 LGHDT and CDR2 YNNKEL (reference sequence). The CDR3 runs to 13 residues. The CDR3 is CASSQDPREDQYF. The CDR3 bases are TGTGCCAGCAGCCAAGATCCCAGGGAGGACCAGTACTTC.

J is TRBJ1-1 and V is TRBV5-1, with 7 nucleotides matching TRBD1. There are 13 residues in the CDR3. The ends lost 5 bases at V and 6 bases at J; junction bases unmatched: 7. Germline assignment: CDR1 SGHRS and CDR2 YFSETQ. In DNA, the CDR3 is TGCGCCAGCAGATACACAGGGGTGGCTGAAGCTTTCTTT. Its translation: CASRYTGVAEAFF.

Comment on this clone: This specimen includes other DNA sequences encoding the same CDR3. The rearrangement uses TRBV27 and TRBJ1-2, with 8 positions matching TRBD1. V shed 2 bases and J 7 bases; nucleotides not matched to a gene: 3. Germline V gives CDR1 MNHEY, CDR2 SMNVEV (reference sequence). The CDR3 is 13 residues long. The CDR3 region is CASSLQGASGYTF. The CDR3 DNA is TGTGCCAGCAGTTTACAGGGGGCGAGTGGCTACACCTTC.

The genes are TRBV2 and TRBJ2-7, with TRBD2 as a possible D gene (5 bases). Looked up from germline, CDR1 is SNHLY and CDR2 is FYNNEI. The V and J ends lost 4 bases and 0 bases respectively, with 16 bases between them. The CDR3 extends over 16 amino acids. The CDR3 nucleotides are TGTGCCAGCAGTGGTCGAGGGCAGATCAGCTCCTACGAGCAGTACTTC. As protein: CASSGRGQISSYEQYF. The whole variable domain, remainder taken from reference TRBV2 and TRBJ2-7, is EPEVTQTPSHQVTQMGQEVILRCVPISNHLYFYWYRQILGQKVEFLVSFYNNEISEKSEIFDDQFSVERPDGSNFTLKIRSTKLEDSAMYFCASSGRGQISSYEQYFGPGTRLTVT.

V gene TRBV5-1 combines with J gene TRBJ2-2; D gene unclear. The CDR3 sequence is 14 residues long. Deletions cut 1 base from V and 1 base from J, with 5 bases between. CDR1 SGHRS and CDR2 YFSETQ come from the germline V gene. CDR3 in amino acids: CASSLIGNTGELFF. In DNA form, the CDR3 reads TGCGCCAGCAGCTTGATCGGGAACACCGGGGAGCTGTTTTTT.

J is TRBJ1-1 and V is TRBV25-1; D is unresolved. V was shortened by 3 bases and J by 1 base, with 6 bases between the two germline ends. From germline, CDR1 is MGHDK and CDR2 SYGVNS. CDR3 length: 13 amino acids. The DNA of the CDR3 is TGTGCCAGCAGTGAGCCAGCGAACACTGAAGCTTTCTTT. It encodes CASSEPANTEAFF.

The CDR3 sequence: CASSLKPGTREENTGELFF. The CDR3 bases are TGTGCCAGCAGCTTAAAGCCCGGGACAAGGGAGGAGAACACCGGGGAGCTGTTTTTT. The chain is built from TRBV7-2 and TRBJ2-2, with D perhaps TRBD1 or TRBD2 (6 bases each). V lost 2 bases and J 1 base, leaving 20 bases between the germline ends. The CDR3 loop spans 19 amino acids. Germline V lookup: CDR1 SGHTA, CDR2 FQGNSA.

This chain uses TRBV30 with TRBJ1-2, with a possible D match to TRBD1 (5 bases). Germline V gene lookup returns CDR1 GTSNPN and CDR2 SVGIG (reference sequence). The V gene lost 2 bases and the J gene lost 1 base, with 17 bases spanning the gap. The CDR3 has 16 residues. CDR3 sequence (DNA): TGTGCCTGGAGTCCCCGCGGGGGGTCCTTTAACTATGGCTACACCTTC. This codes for CAWSPRGGSFNYGYTF.